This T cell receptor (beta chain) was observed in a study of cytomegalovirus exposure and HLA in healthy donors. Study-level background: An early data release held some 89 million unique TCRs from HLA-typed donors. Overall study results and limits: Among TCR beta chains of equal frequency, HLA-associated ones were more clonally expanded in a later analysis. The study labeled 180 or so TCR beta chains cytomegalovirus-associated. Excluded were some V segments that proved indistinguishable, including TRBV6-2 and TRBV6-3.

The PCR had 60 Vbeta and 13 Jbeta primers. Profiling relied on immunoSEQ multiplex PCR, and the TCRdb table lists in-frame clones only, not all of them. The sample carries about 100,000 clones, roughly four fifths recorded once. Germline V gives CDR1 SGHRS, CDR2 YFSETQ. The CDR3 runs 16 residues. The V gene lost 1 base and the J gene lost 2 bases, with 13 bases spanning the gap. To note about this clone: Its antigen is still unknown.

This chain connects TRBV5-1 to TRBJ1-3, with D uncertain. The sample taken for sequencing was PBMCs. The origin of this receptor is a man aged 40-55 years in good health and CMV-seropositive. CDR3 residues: CASSLQALETGNTIYF. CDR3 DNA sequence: TGCGCCAGCAGCTTGCAAGCTCTAGAGACTGGAAACACCATATATTTT.